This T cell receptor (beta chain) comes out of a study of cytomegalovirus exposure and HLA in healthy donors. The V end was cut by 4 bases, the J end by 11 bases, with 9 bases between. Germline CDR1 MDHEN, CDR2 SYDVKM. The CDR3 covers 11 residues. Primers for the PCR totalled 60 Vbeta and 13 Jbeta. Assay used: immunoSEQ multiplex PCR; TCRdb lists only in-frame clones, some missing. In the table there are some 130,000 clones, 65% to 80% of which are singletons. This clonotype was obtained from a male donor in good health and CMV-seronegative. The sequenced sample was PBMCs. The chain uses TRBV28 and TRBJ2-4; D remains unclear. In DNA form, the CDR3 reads TGTGCCAGCAGTTCACTTTTGGTTCAGTACTTC. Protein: CASSSLLVQYF. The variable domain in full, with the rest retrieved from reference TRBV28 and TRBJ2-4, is DVKVTQSSRYLVKRTGEKVFLECVQDMDHENMFWYRQDPGLGLRLIYFSYDVKMKEKGDIPEGYSVSREKKERFSLILESASTNQTSMYLCASSSLLVQYFGAGTRLSVL.